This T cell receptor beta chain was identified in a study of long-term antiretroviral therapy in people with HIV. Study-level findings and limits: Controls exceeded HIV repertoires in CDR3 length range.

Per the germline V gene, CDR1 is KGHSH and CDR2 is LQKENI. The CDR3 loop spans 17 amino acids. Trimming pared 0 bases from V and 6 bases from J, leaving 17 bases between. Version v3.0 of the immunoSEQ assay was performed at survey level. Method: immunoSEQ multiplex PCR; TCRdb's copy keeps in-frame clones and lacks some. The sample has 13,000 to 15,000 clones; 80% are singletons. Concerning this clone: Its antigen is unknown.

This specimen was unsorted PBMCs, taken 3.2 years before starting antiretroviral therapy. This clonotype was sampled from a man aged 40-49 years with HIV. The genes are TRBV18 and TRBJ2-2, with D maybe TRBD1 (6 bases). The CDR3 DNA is TGTGCCAGCTCACCACCATGGGCAGGGGCAGTTCCCGGGGAGCTGTTTTTT. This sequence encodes CASSPPWAGAVPGELFF.